This T cell receptor (beta chain) was retrieved from a study of identical twins. Turning to this clonotype: Its antigen is still unknown.

MiXCR, run by TCRdb on the 5' RACE reads, gives a single entry per CDR3 protein. Of 450,000 to 500,000 distinct CDR3 sequences in the sample, approximately 15% were seen once. Regarding the study as a whole: Twin sharing of out-of-frame TCR alpha was underestimated by models in monozygotic pairs. Twin-shared out-of-frame alpha sequences showed excess low generation probability.

These records were also assigned to another study, of yellow fever vaccine responses in identical twins.

The sequencing sample was made of CD4+ T cells sorted from blood. The TCR originated in a woman between 18 and 29 years old in good health.

The CDR3 spells CASGLPRGEQFF. The CDR3 DNA reads TGTGCTAGTGGTTTGCCTCGGGGGGAGCAGTTCTTC. The chain combines TRBV12-5 with TRBJ2-1, with D possibly being TRBD2 (6 bases). The CDR3 loop spans 12 amino acids. The germline CDR1 and CDR2 sequences are LGHNT and FRNRAP. The V and J ends lost 2 bases and 10 bases respectively, with 9 bases between them.